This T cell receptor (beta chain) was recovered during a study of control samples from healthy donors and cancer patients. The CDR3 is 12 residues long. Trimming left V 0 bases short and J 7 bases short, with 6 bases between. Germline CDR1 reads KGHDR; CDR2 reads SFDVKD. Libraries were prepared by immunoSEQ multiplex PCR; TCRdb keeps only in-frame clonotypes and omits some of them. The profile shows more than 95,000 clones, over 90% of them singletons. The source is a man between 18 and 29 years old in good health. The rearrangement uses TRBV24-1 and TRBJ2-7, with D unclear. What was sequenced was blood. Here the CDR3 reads CATSDLSREQYF. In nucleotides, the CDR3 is TGTGCCACCAGTGATTTGAGTCGGGAGCAGTACTTC.